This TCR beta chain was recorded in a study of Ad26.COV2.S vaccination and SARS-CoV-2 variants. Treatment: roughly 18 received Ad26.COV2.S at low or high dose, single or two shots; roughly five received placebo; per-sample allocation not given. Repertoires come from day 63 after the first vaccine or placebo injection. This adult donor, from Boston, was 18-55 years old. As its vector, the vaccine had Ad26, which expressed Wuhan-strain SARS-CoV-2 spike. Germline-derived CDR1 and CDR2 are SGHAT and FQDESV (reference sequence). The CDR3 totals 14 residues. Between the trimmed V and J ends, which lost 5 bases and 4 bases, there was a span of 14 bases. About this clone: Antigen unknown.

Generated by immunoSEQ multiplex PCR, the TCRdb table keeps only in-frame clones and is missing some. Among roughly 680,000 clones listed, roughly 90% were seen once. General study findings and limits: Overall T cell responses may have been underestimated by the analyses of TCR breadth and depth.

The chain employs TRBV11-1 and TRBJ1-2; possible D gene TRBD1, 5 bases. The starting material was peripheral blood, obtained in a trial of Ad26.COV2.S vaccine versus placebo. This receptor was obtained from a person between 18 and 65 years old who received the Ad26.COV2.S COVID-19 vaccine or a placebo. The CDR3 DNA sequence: TGTGCCAGCAGCCCCCCCAACAGGCTCTATGGCTACACCTTC. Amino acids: CASSPPNRLYGYTF.